A single T cell receptor beta chain is shown here with its context. Its antigen is as yet unknown. The data stem from a study of T cell responses to AZD1222 COVID-19 vaccine. Whole-study context: Analyses pooled second doses at about 4 or about 12 weeks.

Germline values: CDR1 MNHEY, CDR2 SVGAGI. V lost 7 bases and J lost 4, with 16 bases in between. This CDR3 spans 14 amino acids. Study-wide findings and caveats: Researchers took repertoire samples only after the peak T cell response had come.

Using immunoSEQ multiplex PCR, the repertoire was profiled, and TCRdb retains in-frame clones only, with some absent. The sample lists about 110,000 clones, 80% to 85% seen once, with about 9.4% in the top ten. This clonotype was obtained from an adult in good health. Sequencing was performed on peripheral blood, taken on day 0 of AZD1222 vaccination. The V call is TRBV6-5, the J call TRBJ1-1, with a weak D call TRBD1 (5 bases). The CDR3 sequence is CASTDGDASTEAFF. CDR3 nucleotides: TGTGCCAGCACCGACGGGGACGCCAGCACTGAAGCTTTCTTT.